This TCR beta chain derives from a study of vaccination and CD4 T cells after COVID-19. Study details: Each post-COVID sample was drawn after diagnosis, and the median interval was approximately 92 days (range 35 to 161). Controls used CEFX viral epitopes (positive), HIV-1 Nef peptides (negative), or no peptide. Post-vaccination specimens were collected at a median of roughly 65 days following dose two (range 14 to 241).

The Oncomine TCR Beta short-read assay was what sequenced the DNA obtained from cultured CD4+ T cells. One entry per CDR3 protein, called by TCRdb with MiXCR from the PCR reads. In the table there are tens of thousands of distinct CDR3 sequences, 28% of which are singletons. Overall study findings and caveats: Only post-vaccination samples contained a median 86.3% of the reactive clones in convalescent patients.

Time point described: late sampling 161 to 241 days after vaccination in three convalescent patients. The treatment is: roughly ten-day PBMC culture with coronavirus spike peptide pools or control peptides (ViraFEST assay). Trimming cost V 2 bases and J 6 bases, with 13 bases left between them. Per germline, CDR1 KGHDR and CDR2 SFDVKD. The CDR3 length is 15 residues. This clonotype was counted only a few times. Its matching antigen is unknown. The V gene is TRBV24-1, the J gene TRBJ2-1; D is uncertain. The source is a human donor who had recovered from COVID-19. Sample: CD4+ T cells from blood, cultured in vitro, taken about 7 months after SARS-CoV-2 vaccination. Here the CDR3 reads CATSDSQRLSNEQFF. In DNA form, the CDR3 reads TGTGCCACCAGTGATTCCCAGAGATTATCCAATGAGCAGTTCTTC.